The rows below give T cell receptor beta chains drawn from one sample of a study of shared clonotypes between healthy human individuals. Here immunoSEQ multiplex PCR was the method, and the copy in TCRdb shows in-frame clones only, minus some. The data contain about 1,800,000 clones, roughly 94% of them singletons. Sequenced input: naive CD8+ T cells sorted from blood. Receptor source: a young man in good health. Both conserved end residues are part of each CDR3. A D gene is named only where the DNA matches it firmly. Clone sizes are given selectively: once, few, many, or a class where the clone is expanded.

size: .
J: TRBJ2-1
D: TRBD2
V: TRBV27
DNA: TGTGCCAGCAGTAGCTCTAGCGGGGAACTGTACAATGAGCAGTTCTTC
CDR3: CASSSSSGELYNEQFF

size: .
J: TRBJ2-7
D: .
V: TRBV7-2
DNA: TGTGCCAGCAGCTGGCTTGGGGGCGAGCAGTACTTC
CDR3: CASSWLGGEQYF

size: .
J: TRBJ2-6
D: TRBD1
V: TRBV5-6
DNA: TGTGCCAGCTTCCGGGACAGGGATTTTTCTGGGGCCAACGTCCTGACTTTC
CDR3: CASFRDRDFSGANVLTF

size: .
J: TRBJ2-1
D: .
V: TRBV6-6
DNA: TGTGCCAGCAGTTACTCTGCCAATGAGCAGTTCTTC
CDR3: CASSYSANEQFF

size: .
J: TRBJ2-1
D: TRBD2
V: TRBV4-2
DNA: TGTGCCAGCAGCCAAGAGGCGGGAGGCGGGGGGGCCCTATACAATGAGCAGTTCTTC
CDR3: CASSQEAGGGGALYNEQFF

size: .
J: TRBJ2-1
D: TRBD2
V: TRBV7-9
DNA: TGTGCCAGCAGCTCCGGGACTAGCGGGAGGGCCGGGGAGCAGTTCTTC
CDR3: CASSSGTSGRAGEQFF

size: .
J: TRBJ2-5
D: .
V: TRBV6-6
DNA: TGTGCCAGCAGTTACTCGAGCGTCAATAAAAGGGAGACCCAGTACTTC
CDR3: CASSYSSVNKRETQYF

size: once
J: TRBJ2-3
D: .
V: TRBV27
DNA: TGTGCCAGCAGCCACAGGGAAAGCACAGATACGCAGTATTTT
CDR3: CASSHRESTDTQYF

size: .
J: TRBJ2-1
D: TRBD2
V: TRBV28
DNA: TGTGCCAGCAGAAGCGGGGGGTCTTCCTACAATGAGCAGTTCTTC
CDR3: CASRSGGSSYNEQFF

size: .
J: TRBJ2-1
D: .
V: TRBV5-1
DNA: TGCGCCAGCAGCTCTGCCCCCCAGGGGGCAGTCGGGGAGGGCCGGGGAGAGCAGTTCTTC
CDR3: CASSSAPQGAVGEGRGEQFF

size: .
J: TRBJ2-2
D: .
V: TRBV2
DNA: TGTGCCAGCAGTGAAGGGAGGGCTGGGAGCGGGGAGCTGTTTTTT
CDR3: CASSEGRAGSGELFF

size: .
J: TRBJ2-7
D: .
V: TRBV11-2
DNA: TGTGCCAGCAGCTTGGGGGGGGCCCCCTACGAGCAGTACTTC
CDR3: CASSLGGAPYEQYF

size: .
J: TRBJ2-3
D: .
V: TRBV27
DNA: TGTGCCAGCTCCCTCCGGGGACAATTCACAGATACGCAGTATTTT
CDR3: CASSLRGQFTDTQYF

size: once
J: TRBJ1-1
D: .
V: TRBV13
DNA: TGTGCCAGCAGCTTGTCCAGGAACACTGAAGCTTTCTTT
CDR3: CASSLSRNTEAFF

size: once
J: TRBJ1-1
D: .
V: TRBV27
DNA: TGTGCCAGCAGGGAACATGGGGGGGGCTCTGTGAGCACTGAAGCTTTCTTT
CDR3: CASREHGGGSVSTEAFF

size: once
J: TRBJ2-5
D: .
V: TRBV13
DNA: TGTGCCAGTCAGCTTAGAGCACAGTTCGGAGAGACCCAGTACTTC
CDR3: CASQLRAQFGETQYF

size: once
J: TRBJ2-7
D: TRBD2
V: TRBV6-1
DNA: TGTGCCAGCAGTGGGCCGGGACTAGCGGGGGAAACCTACGAGCAGTACTTC
CDR3: CASSGPGLAGETYEQYF

size: .
J: TRBJ2-3
D: TRBD1
V: TRBV28
DNA: TGTGCCAGCAGTTTAAGACACCGGGACAGGGGTACAGATACGCAGTATTTT
CDR3: CASSLRHRDRGTDTQYF

size: .
J: TRBJ2-5
D: .
V: TRBV6-5
DNA: TGTGCCAGCAGTTACACTGGAACAGAGACCCAGTACTTC
CDR3: CASSYTGTETQYF

size: .
J: TRBJ2-2
D: .
V: TRBV30
DNA: TGTGCCTGGACAGACGGACTGAACACCGGGGAGCTGTTTTTT
CDR3: CAWTDGLNTGELFF

size: .
J: TRBJ2-3
D: TRBD2
V: TRBV5-4
DNA: TGTGCCAGCAGCTTGGCGACTAGCGCCGCAGGCACAGATACGCAGTATTTT
CDR3: CASSLATSAAGTDTQYF

size: .
J: TRBJ2-3
D: TRBD2
V: TRBV6-6
DNA: TGTGCCAGCAGTTACACCCTAGCGGGAAGCACAGATACGCAGTATTTT
CDR3: CASSYTLAGSTDTQYF

size: .
J: TRBJ1-1
D: .
V: TRBV4-1
DNA: TGCGCCAGCAGCCTAGGGGTGAACACTGAAGCTTTCTTT
CDR3: CASSLGVNTEAFF

size: .
J: TRBJ1-2
D: .
V: TRBV30
DNA: TGTGCCTGGAGGGAAATTACAGGGAACTATGGCTACACCTTC
CDR3: CAWREITGNYGYTF

size: .
J: TRBJ1-1
D: TRBD1
V: TRBV9
DNA: TGTGCCAGCAGCGCCCGGGACAGGGCCAACACTGAAGCTTTCTTT
CDR3: CASSARDRANTEAFF

size: .
J: TRBJ2-1
D: TRBD2
V: TRBV7-9
DNA: TGTGCCAGCAGCTGGGGGGGTGAGCAGTTCTTC
CDR3: CASSWGGEQFF

size: .
J: TRBJ2-3
D: TRBD2
V: TRBV7-3
DNA: TGTGCCAGCAGCTCCGGGACTAGCGGGGGAGATACGCAGTATTTT
CDR3: CASSSGTSGGDTQYF

size: .
J: TRBJ2-1
D: .
V: TRBV7-9
DNA: TGTGCCAGCAGCTTATTCGGGGAAGCTGAGCAGTTCTTC
CDR3: CASSLFGEAEQFF

size: .
J: TRBJ2-3
D: TRBD2
V: TRBV4-3
DNA: TGCGCCAGCAGCCAAGGCGGACTAGCGGGAAACACAGATACGCAGTATTTT
CDR3: CASSQGGLAGNTDTQYF

size: .
J: TRBJ1-3
D: .
V: TRBV2
DNA: TGTGCCAGCAGTGAGTCCGGTAACTCTGGAAACACCATATATTTT
CDR3: CASSESGNSGNTIYF

size: .
J: TRBJ2-7
D: TRBD1
V: TRBV7-6
DNA: TGTGCCAGCAGCACCCAGGACAGGTACGAGCAGTACTTC
CDR3: CASSTQDRYEQYF

size: .
J: TRBJ2-1
D: .
V: TRBV27
DNA: TGTGCCAGCAGTTTCAGCTTTTACAATGAGCAGTTCTTC
CDR3: CASSFSFYNEQFF

size: .
J: TRBJ1-4
D: .
V: TRBV4-3
DNA: TGCGCCAGCAGCCTGGATCAAACAGGGACGGAAAAACTGTTTTTT
CDR3: CASSLDQTGTEKLFF

size: .
J: TRBJ1-2
D: .
V: TRBV7-9
DNA: TGTGCCAGCAGCTTAGTTATTACGGGGCCTGCGGGTGGCTACACCTTC
CDR3: CASSLVITGPAGGYTF

size: .
J: TRBJ2-1
D: .
V: TRBV19
DNA: TGTGCCAGTAGTATAAGGCTGGCCCACAATGAGCAGTTCTTC
CDR3: CASSIRLAHNEQFF

size: .
J: TRBJ1-2
D: TRBD1
V: TRBV19
DNA: TGTGCCAGTAGTAAAGGACAGGGAACTAACTATGGCTACACCTTC
CDR3: CASSKGQGTNYGYTF

size: .
J: TRBJ1-1
D: TRBD1
V: TRBV27
DNA: TGTGCCAGCAGAACCGGGACAGCCTGGACTGAAGCTTTCTTT
CDR3: CASRTGTAWTEAFF

size: .
J: TRBJ1-1
D: .
V: TRBV6-6
DNA: TGTGCCAGTCTTGGGCCGGGGGCTGAAGCTTTCTTT
CDR3: CASLGPGAEAFF

size: .
J: TRBJ2-1
D: .
V: TRBV6-5
DNA: TGTGCCAGCACCAAACCGGAGGGGGGTGAGCAGTTCTTC
CDR3: CASTKPEGGEQFF